The rows below give T cell receptor beta chains drawn from one sample of a study of spatial heterogeneity in lung cancer. TCRdb used MiXCR to reprocess the 5' RACE reads, holding one entry per CDR3 protein. The sample has tens of thousands of distinct CDR3 sequences, roughly 7.2% seen once. The sequencing here drew on PBMCs, taken at surgery. Receptor source: a male donor with early-stage non-small cell lung cancer. Each CDR3 is given with its conserved first and last residue. Each record gives: V gene, D gene, J gene, clone size, CDR3 protein, CDR3 DNA. D genes are given only for firm matches. Clone size, where shown, is once, few, many, or a class for clones that have expanded.

TRBV7-9	.	TRBJ1-4	many	CASSFPSSTNEKLFF	TGTGCCAGCAGCTTTCCGTCTTCAACTAATGAAAAACTGTTTTTT
TRBV6-6	.	TRBJ1-5	few	CASSYSRSQPQHF	TGTGCCAGCAGTTACTCGAGGTCTCAGCCCCAGCATTTT
TRBV20-1	.	TRBJ2-7	.	CSARETWRDEQYF	TGCAGTGCTAGAGAGACTTGGAGGGACGAGCAGTACTTC
TRBV20-1	TRBD2	TRBJ2-3	few	CSARPGLAVRDTQYF	TGCAGTGCTAGGCCGGGACTAGCCGTCCGAGATACGCAGTACTTT
TRBV24-1	.	TRBJ1-5	many	CATSDLPNQPQHF	TGTGCCACCAGTGATCTCCCAAATCAGCCCCAGCATTTT
TRBV28	.	TRBJ2-1	few	CASSSDRSSYNEQFF	TGTGCCAGCAGTTCGGACCGGAGCTCCTACAATGAGCAGTTCTTC
TRBV6-2/TRBV6-3	TRBD1	TRBJ2-7	many	CASIPTGEDEQYF	TGTGCCAGCATCCCGACAGGGGAAGACGAGCAGTACTTC
TRBV12-5	.	TRBJ2-5	many	CASGLRPQETQYF	TGTGCTAGTGGTTTGAGGCCCCAAGAGACCCAGTACTTC
TRBV4-1	.	TRBJ1-5	.	CASSRTSNSNQPQHF	TGCGCCAGCAGCCGAACCTCCAATAGCAATCAGCCCCAGCATTTT
TRBV27	.	TRBJ2-2	few	CASSNRANTGELFF	TGTGCCAGCAGTAACAGGGCGAACACCGGGGAGCTGTTTTTT
TRBV20-1	.	TRBJ1-2	many	CSARSSISNYGYTF	TGCAGTGCTAGATCTTCGATATCTAACTATGGCTACACCTTC
TRBV9	.	TRBJ2-2	many	CASSPGLGRNTGELFF	TGTGCCAGCAGCCCCGGTCTTGGTAGGAACACCGGGGAGCTGTTTTTT
TRBV28	.	TRBJ2-3	many	CASSSRTTPVPDF	TGTGCCAGCAGTTCCCGGACGACCCCGGTACCGGATTTT
TRBV20-1	.	TRBJ2-1	.	CSARRPMTTYNEQFF	TGCAGTGCTCGCCGACCTATGACTACGTACAATGAGCAGTTCTTC
TRBV5-1	.	TRBJ1-6	many	CASSLGQSKGGYNSPLHF	TGCGCCAGCAGCTTGGGCCAGTCAAAAGGGGGGTATAATTCACCCCTCCACTTT
TRBV20-1	.	TRBJ2-1	many	CSARKASRAYNEQFF	TGCAGTGCTAGGAAGGCTAGCCGAGCTTACAATGAGCAGTTCTTC
TRBV2	.	TRBJ1-5	few	CASGGEIKPQHF	TGTGCCAGCGGTGGGGAAATTAAGCCCCAGCATTTT
TRBV3-1	TRBD2	TRBJ2-5	many	CASSQRGLGLAVETQYF	TGTGCCAGCAGCCAACGCGGCCTGGGACTAGCGGTGGAGACCCAGTACTTC
TRBV12-3/TRBV12-4	.	TRBJ1-1	.	CVSSQGAEAFF	TGTGTCAGCAGCCAGGGTGCTGAAGCTTTCTTT
TRBV7-2	.	TRBJ1-1	many	CASSLDMGGTAAFF	TGTGCCAGCAGCTTAGATATGGGCGGGACTGCTGCTTTCTTT
TRBV2	.	TRBJ2-3	medium-sized	CASSETDTQYF	TGTGCCAGCAGTGAAACAGATACGCAGTATTTT
TRBV5-1	TRBD1	TRBJ1-1	many	CASSSRTGESEAFF	TGCGCCAGCAGCTCAAGGACAGGGGAAAGTGAAGCTTTCTTT
TRBV6-6	TRBD1	TRBJ2-1	.	CASRGTGISNEQFF	TGTGCCAGCAGGGGGACAGGGATTAGCAATGAGCAGTTCTTC
TRBV7-9	.	TRBJ2-1	.	CASSYLPSEQFF	TGTGCCAGCAGCTATCTCCCGTCTGAGCAGTTCTTC
TRBV6-5	.	TRBJ2-7	.	CASSPPGAYEQYF	TGTGCCAGCAGCCCCCCGGGAGCCTACGAGCAGTACTTC
TRBV7-9	.	TRBJ1-6	many	CASSLGNSPLHF	TGTGCCAGCAGCTTAGGGAATTCACCCCTCCACTTT
TRBV28	.	TRBJ2-1	medium-sized	CASSLPRNEQFF	TGTGCCAGCAGTTTACCTAGAAATGAGCAGTTCTTC
TRBV3-1	.	TRBJ2-5	many	CASSPGLQETQYF	TGTGCCAGCAGCCCCGGGCTGCAAGAGACCCAGTACTTC
TRBV20-1	.	TRBJ1-4	many	CSAREPATNEKLFF	TGCAGTGCTAGGGAGCCCGCAACTAATGAAAAACTGTTTTTT
TRBV6-1	TRBD2	TRBJ2-1	.	CASRLTSGGGYNEQFF	TGTGCCAGCAGACTTACTAGCGGGGGCGGGTACAATGAGCAGTTCTTC
TRBV20-1	.	TRBJ2-4	few	CSAKGGWVGKNIQYF	TGCAGTGCTAAAGGAGGATGGGTGGGCAAAAACATTCAGTACTTC
TRBV12-3/TRBV12-4	.	TRBJ1-6	few	CASSFGGVDSPLHF	TGTGCCAGCAGTTTCGGGGGCGTCGATTCACCCCTCCACTTT
TRBV5-1	.	TRBJ2-7	many	CASSWGRSGEQYF	TGCGCCAGCAGCTGGGGCAGGTCGGGCGAGCAGTACTTC
TRBV12-3/TRBV12-4	TRBD1	TRBJ1-2	many	CASRPPGQGVAGGYTF	TGTGCCAGCAGACCCCCGGGACAGGGAGTCGCGGGTGGCTACACCTTC
TRBV28	TRBD2	TRBJ2-4	many	CASSFGRAFENIQYF	TGTGCCAGCAGTTTTGGGAGGGCCTTTGAAAACATTCAGTACTTC
TRBV9	TRBD2	TRBJ2-1	few	CASSALGTSGHNEQFF	TGTGCCAGCAGCGCCCTTGGGACTAGCGGACACAATGAGCAGTTCTTC
TRBV11-3	.	TRBJ1-1	.	CASSLGLGLNTEAFF	TGTGCCAGCAGCTTAGGATTAGGGTTGAACACTGAAGCTTTCTTT
TRBV6-2/TRBV6-3	.	TRBJ2-7	few	CASSYAGPGPFYEQYF	TGTGCCAGCAGTTACGCAGGGCCTGGGCCGTTCTACGAGCAGTACTTC
TRBV6-6	.	TRBJ1-1	many	CASRQGINTEAFF	TGTGCCAGCAGGCAGGGGATAAACACTGAAGCTTTCTTT
TRBV5-1	.	TRBJ2-4	many	CASSPTLAKNIQYF	TGCGCCAGCAGCCCGACTTTAGCCAAAAACATTCAGTACTTC
TRBV24-1	.	TRBJ2-1	.	CATSDWGTVSSYNEQFF	TGTGCCACCAGTGATTGGGGGACGGTCAGCTCCTACAATGAGCAGTTCTTC
TRBV11-1	.	TRBJ2-6	many	CASIPGRSSGANVLTF	TGTGCCAGCATCCCGGGACGGAGCTCTGGGGCCAACGTCCTGACTTTC